This entry lists 19 T cell receptor beta chains sequenced from one sample in a study of Ad26.COV2.S vaccination and SARS-CoV-2 variants. Only in-frame clones appear in the TCRdb table, and some are missing; sequencing was by immunoSEQ multiplex PCR. In the table there are 350,000 to 450,000 clones, around 90% of which are singletons. This specimen consisted of peripheral blood, obtained after recovery from COVID-19. These receptors came from a human donor who had recovered from COVID-19.

The chain recombines TRBV7-6 with TRBJ2-5; TRBD2 matches at 11 bases. Germline trimming cut 5 bases from V and 5 bases from J; bases unmatched to any gene: 4. This CDR3 has 14 amino acids. The germline V gene has CDR1 SGHVS and CDR2 FNYEAQ. CDR3 region: CASSRSGGVETQYF. For the CDR3, the DNA is TGTGCCAGCAGCCGTAGCGGGGGGGTGGAGACCCAGTACTTC.

J is TRBJ2-3 and V is TRBV24-1, with D possibly being TRBD1 or TRBD2 (5 bases each). V was shortened by 0 bases and J by 1 base, with 25 bases between the two germline ends. The CDR3 has 21 amino acids. The V gene's germline CDR1 is KGHDR and CDR2 SFDVKD. CDR3 sequence reads: CATSDLSAGKAPLAGTDTQYF. The CDR3 coding sequence is TGTGCCACCAGTGATTTGTCGGCAGGGAAAGCCCCCCTAGCCGGCACAGATACGCAGTATTTT.

In its sample, this clone was seen once. J is TRBJ1-4 and V is TRBV5-4; 7 bases are a match to TRBD1. There are 16 residues in the CDR3. Trimming at V came to 3 bases and at J to 5 bases, leaving 10 bases not matched to a gene. Per germline, CDR1 SGHNT and CDR2 YYREEE (reference sequence). DNA of the CDR3: TGTGCCAGCAGCTATGGGACAGAAAATATGAATGAAAAACTGTTTTTT. This sequence encodes CASSYGTENMNEKLFF.

This clone was seen just once. The V and J genes are TRBV7-8 and TRBJ1-2; 10 nucleotides agree with TRBD1. Per the germline V gene, CDR1 is SGHVS and CDR2 is FQNEAQ. Germline trimming cut 6 bases from V and 7 bases from J; bases unmatched to any gene: 8. The CDR3 is made up of 14 amino acids. The CDR3 sequence is CASRGDRGEVGYTF. In DNA form, the CDR3 reads TGTGCCAGCAGGGGGGACAGGGGCGAGGTTGGCTACACCTTC.

The chain combines TRBV2 with TRBJ1-2; D not certain. Germline V gene sequence: CDR1 SNHLY, CDR2 FYNNEI. The CDR3 has 14 amino acids. Between the trimmed V and J ends, which lost 4 bases and 2 bases, there was a span of 11 bases. The chain's CDR3 is CASSVHSVNYGYTF. CDR3 nucleotide sequence: TGTGCCAGCAGTGTGCACAGTGTAAACTATGGCTACACCTTC.

The sample holds one count of this clone. The chain carries TRBV28 and TRBJ2-7; TRBD1 aligns across 8 bases. The V segment lost 1 base and the J segment 0 bases; nucleotides outside the gene matches: 5. Germline-derived CDR1 and CDR2 are MDHEN and SYDVKM. This CDR3 has 16 amino acids. The CDR3 spells CASSLYGTGSSYEQYF. CDR3 nucleotides: TGTGCCAGCAGTTTATACGGGACAGGCAGCTCCTACGAGCAGTACTTC.

V usage is TRBV6-5 and J usage is TRBJ1-5; no clear D gene. V was pared by 2 bases and J by 1 base, with 9 bases between. This CDR3 has 15 residues. The germline V gene has CDR1 MNHEY and CDR2 SVGAGI. The CDR3 loop is CASSYGVGSNQPQHF. The CDR3 bases are TGTGCCAGCAGTTACGGGGTCGGGAGCAATCAGCCCCAGCATTTT.

The gene calls are TRBV12-3 or TRBV12-4 and TRBJ2-2, with D hard to call. The CDR3 loop spans 13 amino acids. With 6 bases removed from V and 3 bases from J, the gap between germline ends came to 8 bases. CDR3 coding DNA: TGTGCCAGCAGGCTTCAGGACACCGGGGAGCTGTTTTTT. It is translated as CASRLQDTGELFF.

V usage is TRBV7-6 and J usage is TRBJ2-3, with a tentative D call TRBD2 (6 bases). With 1 base removed from V and 4 bases from J, the gap between germline ends came to 12 bases. The CDR3 consists of 15 residues. Per the germline V gene, CDR1 is SGHVS and CDR2 is FNYEAQ. The CDR3: CASSLGRGMSDTQYF. The DNA of the CDR3 is TGTGCCAGCAGCTTAGGTCGGGGGATGTCAGATACGCAGTATTTT.

The chain joins TRBV10-1 to TRBJ1-4; no reliable D call. Germline CDR1 WNHNN, CDR2 SYGVQD (reference sequence). V gave up 3 bases and J gave up 7 bases, with 12 bases separating them. This CDR3 is 14 amino acids long. The CDR3 nucleotides are TGCGCCAGCAGTGATCGGGGAATTGGTGAAAAACTGTTTTTT. Its protein product is CASSDRGIGEKLFF.

The chain couples TRBV2 to TRBJ1-2; D unresolved. This CDR3 contains 14 residues. The germline V gene has CDR1 SNHLY and CDR2 FYNNEI. Between the trimmed V and J ends, which lost 1 base and 7 bases, there was a span of 13 bases. CDR3 sequence: CASSEGRRPTGYTF. CDR3 DNA sequence: TGTGCCAGCAGTGAAGGTCGCAGGCCAACTGGCTACACCTTC.

The sample holds a few counts of this clone. The chain links TRBV11-2 to TRBJ2-5; D unresolved. The CDR3 sequence is 14 residues long. Germline loops: CDR1 SGHAT, CDR2 FQNNGV. V was cut by 1 base and J by 5 bases, with 11 bases left in between. In nucleotides, the CDR3 is TGTGCCAGCAGCTTAGTCCCAGGAGCGGAGACCCAGTACTTC. As protein: CASSLVPGAETQYF.

V gene TRBV27 combines with J gene TRBJ2-5, with D perhaps TRBD2 (6 bases). Trimming stripped 6 bases from V and 2 bases from J, with 13 bases between. The CDR3 spans 14 residues. Germline assignment: CDR1 MNHEY and CDR2 SMNVEV (reference sequence). CDR3 amino acids: CASRPPGTQETQYF. The CDR3 nucleotides read TGTGCCAGCAGGCCCCCGGGGACTCAAGAGACCCAGTACTTC.

The rearrangement links TRBV10-3 to TRBJ2-6; D is ambiguous. The ends were cut back, 7 bases at V and 1 base at J, with 20 bases in the middle. Per the germline V gene, CDR1 is ENHRY and CDR2 is SYGVKD. CDR3 length: 18 amino acids. The CDR3 here is CAIKDVLGPMSGANVLTF. The DNA for the CDR3 is TGTGCCATCAAGGACGTCCTAGGGCCCATGTCTGGGGCCAACGTCCTGACTTTC.

V gene TRBV19 combines with J gene TRBJ2-3; 14 bases agree with TRBD2. Losses at the gene ends were 0 bases for V and 0 bases for J; bases not matched to a gene: 5. This CDR3 is built from 19 residues. Germline loops: CDR1 LNHDA, CDR2 SQIVND (reference sequence). CDR3 DNA sequence: TGTGCCAGTAGTATAGACCTTCGGACTAGCGGGGGGAGCACAGATACGCAGTATTTT. Amino acids: CASSIDLRTSGGSTDTQYF.

The V call is TRBV7-9, the J call TRBJ2-1, with D tentatively TRBD1 or TRBD2 (6 bases each). V lost 5 bases, J lost 4 bases, and 15 bases lay in between. CDR1 and CDR2 (germline): SEHNR, FQNEAQ (reference sequence). The CDR3 has 15 amino acids. As DNA, the CDR3 is TGTGCCAGCAGCCTTCCGGGGGCTCCATACAATGAGCAGTTCTTC. Its translation: CASSLPGAPYNEQFF.

V and J are TRBV6-5 and TRBJ2-1; D may be TRBD1 (6 bases). V was pared by 6 bases and J by 0 bases, with 12 bases between. The CDR3 sequence is 15 residues long. The germline V gene has CDR1 MNHEY and CDR2 SVGAGI. The CDR3 bases are TGTGCCAGCAGCCCCAGGGGTGTCTCCTACAATGAGCAGTTCTTC. It codes for CASSPRGVSYNEQFF.

This clone came up once. The J gene is TRBJ1-1, the V gene TRBV18; 7 positions agree with TRBD1. The CDR3 loop spans 15 amino acids. The junction had 7 bases not matched to a gene; V was cut back by 6 bases and J by 0 bases. Germline CDR1 reads KGHSH; CDR2 reads LQKENI. CDR3 sequence (DNA): TGTGCCAGCTCGCGGGACAGCTGGATGAACACTGAAGCTTTCTTT. Amino acid sequence: CASSRDSWMNTEAFF.

The rearrangement links TRBV11-2 to TRBJ2-2; 7 bases map to TRBD2. There are 17 residues in the CDR3. The germline V gene encodes CDR1 SGHAT and CDR2 FQNNGV. Unmatched junction bases numbered 11, after V lost 4 bases and J lost 3 bases. CDR3 DNA: TGTGCCAGCAGCTATGGACTAGGGAGGACCGACACCGGGGAGCTGTTTTTT. It is translated as CASSYGLGRTDTGELFF.